Ten or more counts support the clone carrying this T cell receptor (beta chain). This specimen comes from a study of identical twins. Germline lookup yields CDR1 SEHNR and CDR2 FQNEAQ (reference sequence). V dropped 3 bases and J dropped 4 bases, with 4 bases sitting between them. The CDR3 is 12 residues long. A single record per CDR3 protein comes from TCRdb applying MiXCR to the 5' RACE reads. The table lists 300,000 to 400,000 distinct CDR3 sequences, roughly 9% of them singletons. V is TRBV7-9 and J is TRBJ2-1; D is ambiguous. Sequenced sample: naive T cells sorted from blood. The receptor was isolated from a woman aged 45 to 65 in good health. The CDR3 DNA follows: TGTGCCAGCAGCTTCAATTACAATGAGCAGTTCTTC. Its protein product is CASSFNYNEQFF.